This T cell receptor (beta chain) emerged from a study of beta chain features in type 1 diabetes. Expressed TCRB transcripts were sequenced, since all the RNA that had been isolated was reverse transcribed. Repertoires were generated with immunoSEQ multiplex PCR, while TCRdb's copy carries only in-frame clones and drops some. The profile shows hundreds of thousands of clones, less than 20% of them singletons. Sequences were obtained from naive CD4+ T cells from blood. The sequence was collected from a man aged 18 to 29 in good health.

The CDR3 coding sequence is TGCGCCAGCAGCTTCCAAATAGGGGACACTGAAGCTTTCTTT. Amino acid sequence: CASSFQIGDTEAFF. The V and J genes are TRBV5-1 and TRBJ1-1; maybe TRBD1 (5 bases). Trimming shortened V by 2 bases and J by 3 bases, and 11 bases separated the two germline ends. This CDR3 has 14 amino acids. Germline CDR1 SGHRS, CDR2 YFSETQ.